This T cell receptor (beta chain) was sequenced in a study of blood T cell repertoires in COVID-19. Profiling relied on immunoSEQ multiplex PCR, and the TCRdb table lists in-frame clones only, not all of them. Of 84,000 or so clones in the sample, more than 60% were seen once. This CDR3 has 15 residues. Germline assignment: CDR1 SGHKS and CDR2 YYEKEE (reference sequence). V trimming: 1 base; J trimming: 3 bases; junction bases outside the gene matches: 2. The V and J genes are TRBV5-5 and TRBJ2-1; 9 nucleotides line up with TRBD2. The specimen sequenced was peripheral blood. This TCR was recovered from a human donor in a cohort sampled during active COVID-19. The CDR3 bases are TGTGCCAGCAGCTTGCTTAGCGGGAGCTACAATGAGCAGTTCTTC. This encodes CASSLLSGSYNEQFF.